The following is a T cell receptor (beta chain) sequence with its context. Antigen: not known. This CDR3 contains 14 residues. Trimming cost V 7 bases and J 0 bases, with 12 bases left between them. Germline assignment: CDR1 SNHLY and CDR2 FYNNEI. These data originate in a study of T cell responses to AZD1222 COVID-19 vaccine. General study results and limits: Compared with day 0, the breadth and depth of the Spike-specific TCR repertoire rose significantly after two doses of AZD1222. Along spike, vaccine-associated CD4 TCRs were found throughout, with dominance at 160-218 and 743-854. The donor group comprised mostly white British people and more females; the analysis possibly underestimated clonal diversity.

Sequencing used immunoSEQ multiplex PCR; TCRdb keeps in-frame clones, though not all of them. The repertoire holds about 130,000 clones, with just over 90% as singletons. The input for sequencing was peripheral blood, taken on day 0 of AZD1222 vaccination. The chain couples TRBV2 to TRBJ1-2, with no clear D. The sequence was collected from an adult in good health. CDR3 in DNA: TGTGCCAGCACCGCAATGTTAGCTAACTATGGCTACACCTTC. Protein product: CASTAMLANYGYTF. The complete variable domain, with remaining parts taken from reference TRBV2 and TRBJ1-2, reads EPEVTQTPSHQVTQMGQEVILRCVPISNHLYFYWYRQILGQKVEFLVSFYNNEISEKSEIFDDQFSVERPDGSNFTLKIRSTKLEDSAMYFCASTAMLANYGYTFGSGTRLTVV.